This TCR beta chain was documented in a study of T cells in Graves' hyperthyroidism and ophthalmopathy. Study observations and caveats: A model built on 13 V-J features separated ophthalmopathy from stable hyperthyroidism.

This clonotype was counted at least ten times. What it binds is unknown. Germline is not matched at one junction end, which may reflect a read error. RNA transcripts were the template for amplifying TCR beta CDR3 regions. When the TCR CDR3 underwent first-round RT-PCR, the HTBI primer set was used. TCRdb re-called the multiplex PCR reads with MiXCR, one entry per CDR3 protein. The sample shows 450,000 to 700,000 distinct CDR3 sequences, around 46% of them seen only once. The length of the CDR3 is 12 residues. Germline V lookup: CDR1 SGHRS, CDR2 YFSETQ. Patients aged 18 to 65 with hyperthyroidism were newly diagnosed, with duration under 2 months. Uncontrolled infection, other autoimmune disease, pregnancy or lactation disqualified patients from enrolment.

Sequencing was performed on peripheral blood or thyroid tissue (not recorded which). The receptor's source is a young woman with Graves' hyperthyroidism. The rearrangement joins TRBV5-1 to TRBJ2-3; D not certain. The CDR3 DNA follows: TGTGCCAGCAGCTCAAGCACAGATACGCAGTATTTT. Protein: CASSSSTDTQYF.